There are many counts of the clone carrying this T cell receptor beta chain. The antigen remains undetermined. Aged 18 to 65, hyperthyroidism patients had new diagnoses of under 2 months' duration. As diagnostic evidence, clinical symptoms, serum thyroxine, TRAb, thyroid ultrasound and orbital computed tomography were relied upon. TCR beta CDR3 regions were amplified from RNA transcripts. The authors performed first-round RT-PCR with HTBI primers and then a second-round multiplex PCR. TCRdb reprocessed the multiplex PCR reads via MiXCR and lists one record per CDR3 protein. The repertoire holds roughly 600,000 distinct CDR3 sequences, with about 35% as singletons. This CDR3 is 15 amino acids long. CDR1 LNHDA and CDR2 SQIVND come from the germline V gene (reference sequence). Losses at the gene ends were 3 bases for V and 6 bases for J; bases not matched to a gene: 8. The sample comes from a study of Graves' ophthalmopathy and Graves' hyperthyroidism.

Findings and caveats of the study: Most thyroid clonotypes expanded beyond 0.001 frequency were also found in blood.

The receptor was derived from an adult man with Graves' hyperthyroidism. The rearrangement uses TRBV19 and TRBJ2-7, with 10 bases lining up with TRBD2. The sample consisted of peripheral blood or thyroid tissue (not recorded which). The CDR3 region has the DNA TGTGCCAGTAGTATGGCAGCGGGAGGGCCGCTCGAGCAGTACTTC. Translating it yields CASSMAAGGPLEQYF.